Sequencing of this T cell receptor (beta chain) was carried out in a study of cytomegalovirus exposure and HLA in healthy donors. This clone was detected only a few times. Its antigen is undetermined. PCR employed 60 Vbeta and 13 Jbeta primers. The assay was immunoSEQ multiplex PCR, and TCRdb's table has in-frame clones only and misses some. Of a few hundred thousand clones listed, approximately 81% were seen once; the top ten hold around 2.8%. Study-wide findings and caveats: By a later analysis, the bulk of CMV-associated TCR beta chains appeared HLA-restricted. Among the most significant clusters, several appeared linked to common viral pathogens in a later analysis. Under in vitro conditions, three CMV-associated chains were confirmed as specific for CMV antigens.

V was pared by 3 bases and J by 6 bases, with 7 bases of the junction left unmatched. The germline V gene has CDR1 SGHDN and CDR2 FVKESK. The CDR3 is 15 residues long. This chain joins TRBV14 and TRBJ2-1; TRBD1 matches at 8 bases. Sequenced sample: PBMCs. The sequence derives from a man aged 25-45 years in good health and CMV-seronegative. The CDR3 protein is CASSHGQGYINEQFF. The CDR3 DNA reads TGTGCCAGCAGCCACGGACAGGGATATATCAATGAGCAGTTCTTC.